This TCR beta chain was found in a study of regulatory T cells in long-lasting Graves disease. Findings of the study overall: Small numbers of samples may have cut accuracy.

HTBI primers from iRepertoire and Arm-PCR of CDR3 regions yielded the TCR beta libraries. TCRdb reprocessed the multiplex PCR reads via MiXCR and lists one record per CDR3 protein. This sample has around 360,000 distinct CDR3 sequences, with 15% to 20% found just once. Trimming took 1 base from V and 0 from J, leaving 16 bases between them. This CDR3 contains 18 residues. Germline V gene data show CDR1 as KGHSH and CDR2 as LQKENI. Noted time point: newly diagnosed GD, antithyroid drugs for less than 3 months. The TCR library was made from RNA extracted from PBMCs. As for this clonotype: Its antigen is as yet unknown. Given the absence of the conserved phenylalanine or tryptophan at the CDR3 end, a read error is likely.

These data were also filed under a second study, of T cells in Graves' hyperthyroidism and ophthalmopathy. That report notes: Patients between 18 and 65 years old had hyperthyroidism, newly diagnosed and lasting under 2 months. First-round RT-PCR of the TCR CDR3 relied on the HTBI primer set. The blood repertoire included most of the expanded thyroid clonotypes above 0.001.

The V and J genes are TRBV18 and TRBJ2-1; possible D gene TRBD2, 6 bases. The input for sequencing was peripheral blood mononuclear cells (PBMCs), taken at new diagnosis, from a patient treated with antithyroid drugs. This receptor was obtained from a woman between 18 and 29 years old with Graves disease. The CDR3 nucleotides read TGTGCCAGCTCACCACGGGAGGCCCAGTTCCGCTCCTACAATGAGCAGTTCCTC. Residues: CASSPREAQFRSYNEQFL.